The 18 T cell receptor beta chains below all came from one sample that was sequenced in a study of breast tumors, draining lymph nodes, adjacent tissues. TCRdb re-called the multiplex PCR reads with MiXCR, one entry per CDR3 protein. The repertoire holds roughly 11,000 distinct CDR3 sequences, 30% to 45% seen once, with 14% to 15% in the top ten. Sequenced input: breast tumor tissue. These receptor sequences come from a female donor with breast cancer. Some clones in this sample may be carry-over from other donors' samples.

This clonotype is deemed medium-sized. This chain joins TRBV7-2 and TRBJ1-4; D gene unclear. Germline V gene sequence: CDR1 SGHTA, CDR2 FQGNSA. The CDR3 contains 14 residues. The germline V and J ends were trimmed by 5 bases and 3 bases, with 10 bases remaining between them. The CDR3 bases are TGTGCCAGCAGCGCTACAACTTCTAATGAAAAACTGTTTTTT. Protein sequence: CASSATTSNEKLFF.

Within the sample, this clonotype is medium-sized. In DNA form, the CDR3 reads TGTGCCAGCAGCTTAGAGGGACTAGCGGGAGGAGATGAGCAGTTCTTC. Protein sequence: CASSLEGLAGGDEQFF. The chain carries TRBV7-2 and TRBJ2-1; 15 nucleotides match TRBD2. Germline loops: CDR1 SGHTA, CDR2 FQGNSA. The CDR3 loop spans 16 amino acids. With V trimmed by 1 base and J by 8 bases, 3 bases remained unmatched.

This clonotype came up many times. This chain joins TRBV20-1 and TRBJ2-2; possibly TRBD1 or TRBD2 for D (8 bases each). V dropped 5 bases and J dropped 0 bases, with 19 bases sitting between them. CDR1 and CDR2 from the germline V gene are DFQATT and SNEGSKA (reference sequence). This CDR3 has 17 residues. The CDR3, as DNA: TGCAGTGCTGGAGCAGGGGGCGGGGGGACGAACACCGGGGAGCTGTTTTTT. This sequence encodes CSAGAGGGGTNTGELFF.

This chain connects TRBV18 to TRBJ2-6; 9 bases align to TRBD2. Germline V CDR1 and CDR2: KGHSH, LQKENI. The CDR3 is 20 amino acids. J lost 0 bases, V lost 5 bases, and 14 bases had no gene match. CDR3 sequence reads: CASSSTAISGSYSGANVLTF. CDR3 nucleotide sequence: TGTGCCAGCTCAAGCACAGCGATTAGCGGGAGCTACTCTGGGGCCAACGTCCTGACTTTC.

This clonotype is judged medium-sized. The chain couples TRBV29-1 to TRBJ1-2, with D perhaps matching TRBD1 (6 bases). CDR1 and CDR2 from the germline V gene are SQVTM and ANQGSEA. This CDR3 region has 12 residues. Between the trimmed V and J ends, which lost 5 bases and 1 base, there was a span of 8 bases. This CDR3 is CSVKQGNYGYTF. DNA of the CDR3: TGCAGCGTTAAACAGGGTAACTATGGCTACACCTTC.

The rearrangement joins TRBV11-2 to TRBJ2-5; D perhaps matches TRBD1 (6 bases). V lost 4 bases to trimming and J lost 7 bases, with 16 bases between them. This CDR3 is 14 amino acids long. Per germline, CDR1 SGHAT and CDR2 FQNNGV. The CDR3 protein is CASSSIQGLGTQYF. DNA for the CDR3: TGTGCCAGCAGCTCAATCCAGGGGCTTGGGACCCAGTACTTC.

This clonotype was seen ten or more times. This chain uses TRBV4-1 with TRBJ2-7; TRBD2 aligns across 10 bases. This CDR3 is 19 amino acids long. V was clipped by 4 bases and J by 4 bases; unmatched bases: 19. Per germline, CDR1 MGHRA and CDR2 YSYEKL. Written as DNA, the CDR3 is TGCGCCAGCAGCCCCCATGGACAGGGACCGGGACTAGCGAAATACGAGCAGTACTTC. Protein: CASSPHGQGPGLAKYEQYF.

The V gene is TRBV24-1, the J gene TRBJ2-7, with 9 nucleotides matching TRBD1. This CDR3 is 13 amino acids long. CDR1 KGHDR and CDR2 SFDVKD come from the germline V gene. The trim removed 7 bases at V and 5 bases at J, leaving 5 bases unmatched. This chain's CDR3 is CATSRDRAHEQYF. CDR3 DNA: TGTGCCACCAGCCGGGACAGGGCCCACGAGCAGTACTTC.

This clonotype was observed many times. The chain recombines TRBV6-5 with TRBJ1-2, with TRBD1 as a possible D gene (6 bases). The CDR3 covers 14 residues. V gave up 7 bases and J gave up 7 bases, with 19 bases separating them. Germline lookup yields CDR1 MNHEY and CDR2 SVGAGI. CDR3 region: CASTDATGSSGYTF. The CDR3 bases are TGTGCCAGCACGGACGCTACAGGGTCGAGTGGCTACACCTTC.

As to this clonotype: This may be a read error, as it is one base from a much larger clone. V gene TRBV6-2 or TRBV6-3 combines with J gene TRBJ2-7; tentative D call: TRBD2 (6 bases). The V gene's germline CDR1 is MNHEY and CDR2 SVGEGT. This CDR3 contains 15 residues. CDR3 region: CASSGVRRGPYERYF. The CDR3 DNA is TGTGCCAGCTCGGGAGTAAGGCGGGGCCCCTACGAGCGGTACTTC.

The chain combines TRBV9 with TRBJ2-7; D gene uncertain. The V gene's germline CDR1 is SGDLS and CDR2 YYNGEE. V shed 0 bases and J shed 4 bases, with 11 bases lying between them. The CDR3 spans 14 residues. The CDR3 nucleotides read TGTGCCAGCAGCGTAGACCCTGTTTCGTACGAGCAGTACTTC. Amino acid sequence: CASSVDPVSYEQYF. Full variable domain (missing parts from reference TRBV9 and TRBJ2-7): DSGVTQTPKHLITATGQRVTLRCSPRSGDLSVYWYQQSLDQGLQFLIQYYNGEERAKGNILERFSAQQFPDLHSELNLSSLELGDSALYFCASSVDPVSYEQYFGPGTRLTVT.

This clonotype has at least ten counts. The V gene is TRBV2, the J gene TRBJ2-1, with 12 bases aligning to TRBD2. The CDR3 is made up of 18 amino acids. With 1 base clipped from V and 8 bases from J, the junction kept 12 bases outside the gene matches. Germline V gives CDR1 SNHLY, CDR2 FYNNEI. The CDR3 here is CASSEDPPLAGGNDEQFF. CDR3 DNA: TGTGCCAGCAGTGAAGACCCCCCGCTAGCGGGAGGGAACGATGAGCAGTTCTTC.

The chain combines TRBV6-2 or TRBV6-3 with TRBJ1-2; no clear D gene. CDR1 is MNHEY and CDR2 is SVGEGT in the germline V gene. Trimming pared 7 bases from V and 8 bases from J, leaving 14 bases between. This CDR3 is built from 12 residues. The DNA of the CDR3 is TGTGCCAGCACCGAAGGAGGGTTGGGCTACACCTTC. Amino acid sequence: CASTEGGLGYTF.

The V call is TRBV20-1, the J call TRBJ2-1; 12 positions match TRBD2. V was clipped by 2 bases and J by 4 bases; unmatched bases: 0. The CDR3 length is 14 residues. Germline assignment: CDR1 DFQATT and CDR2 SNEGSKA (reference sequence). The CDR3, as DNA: TGCAGTGCTAGACTAGCGGGAGGGTACAATGAGCAGTTCTTC. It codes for CSARLAGGYNEQFF.

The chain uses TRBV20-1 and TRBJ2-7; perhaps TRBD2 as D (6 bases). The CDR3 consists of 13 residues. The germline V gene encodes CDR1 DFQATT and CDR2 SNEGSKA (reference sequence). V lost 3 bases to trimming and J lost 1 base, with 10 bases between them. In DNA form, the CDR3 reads TGCAGTGCTAGCGCGGGGATTTCCTACGAGCAGTACTTC. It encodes CSASAGISYEQYF.

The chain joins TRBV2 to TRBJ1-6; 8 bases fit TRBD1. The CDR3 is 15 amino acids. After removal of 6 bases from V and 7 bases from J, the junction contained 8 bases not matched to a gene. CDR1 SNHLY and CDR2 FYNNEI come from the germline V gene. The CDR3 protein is CASRIRTGHNSPLHF. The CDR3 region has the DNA TGTGCCAGCAGAATCCGGACAGGGCACAATTCACCCCTCCACTTT.

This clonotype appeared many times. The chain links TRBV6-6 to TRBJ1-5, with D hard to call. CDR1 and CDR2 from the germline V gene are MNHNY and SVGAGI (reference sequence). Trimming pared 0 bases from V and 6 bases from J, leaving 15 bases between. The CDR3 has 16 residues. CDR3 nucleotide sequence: TGTGCCAGCAGTTACTCTTCGGTCCCCTCGGGTCAGCCCCAGCATTTT. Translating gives CASSYSSVPSGQPQHF.

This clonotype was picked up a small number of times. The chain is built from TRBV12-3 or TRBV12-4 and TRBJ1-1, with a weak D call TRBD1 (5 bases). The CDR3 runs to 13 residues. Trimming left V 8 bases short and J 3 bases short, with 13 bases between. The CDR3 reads CASRTGGDTEAFF. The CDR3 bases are TGTGCCAGCCGCACGGGGGGTGACACTGAAGCTTTCTTT.